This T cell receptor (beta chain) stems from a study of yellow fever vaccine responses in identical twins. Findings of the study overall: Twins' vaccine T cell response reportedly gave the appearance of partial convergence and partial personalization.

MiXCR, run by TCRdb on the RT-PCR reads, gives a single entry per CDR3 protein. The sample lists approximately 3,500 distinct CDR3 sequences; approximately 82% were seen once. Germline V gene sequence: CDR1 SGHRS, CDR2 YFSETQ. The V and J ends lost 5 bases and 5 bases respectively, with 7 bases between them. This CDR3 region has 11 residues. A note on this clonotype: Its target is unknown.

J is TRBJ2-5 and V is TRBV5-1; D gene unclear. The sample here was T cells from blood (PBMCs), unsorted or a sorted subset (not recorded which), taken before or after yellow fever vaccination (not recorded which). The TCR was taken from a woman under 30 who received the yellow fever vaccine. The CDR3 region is CASSSAETQYF. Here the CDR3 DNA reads TGCGCCAGCAGTTCTGCGGAGACCCAGTACTTC.